This TCR beta chain derives from a study of read filtering for tumor transcriptome and immune sequencing. Study overall: By R-ISS, stages I, II and III held about 8, 15 and 7 patients. RNA-seq yielded only roughly 75 to 1,300 TCR reads, IR-seq about 4.05 to 11 million. Study-level findings and limits: Dropping single-read clonotypes raised IR-seq and RNA-seq shared-clonotype correlation.

In regard to this clonotype: The antigen remains undetermined.

The library was built from about 400 ng RNA with molecular barcoded adaptors for alpha/delta and beta/gamma chains. TCRdb processed the reads anew with MiXCR; each CDR3 protein has one entry. Among about 24,000 distinct CDR3 sequences listed, roughly 23% were seen once. Germline CDR1 reads LGHDT; CDR2 reads YNNKEL (reference sequence). Trimming at V came to 4 bases and at J to 2 bases, leaving 3 bases not matched to a gene. The CDR3 is made up of 15 amino acids. What was sequenced was a population of CD138-negative cells sorted from bone marrow. The sequence was obtained from a donor at least 40 years old with multiple myeloma. The J gene is TRBJ2-1, the V gene TRBV3-1, with 9 positions matching TRBD1. CDR3 bases: TGTGCCAGCAGCCCGACAGGGGGTACCTACAATGAGCAGTTCTTC. This sequence encodes CASSPTGGTYNEQFF.